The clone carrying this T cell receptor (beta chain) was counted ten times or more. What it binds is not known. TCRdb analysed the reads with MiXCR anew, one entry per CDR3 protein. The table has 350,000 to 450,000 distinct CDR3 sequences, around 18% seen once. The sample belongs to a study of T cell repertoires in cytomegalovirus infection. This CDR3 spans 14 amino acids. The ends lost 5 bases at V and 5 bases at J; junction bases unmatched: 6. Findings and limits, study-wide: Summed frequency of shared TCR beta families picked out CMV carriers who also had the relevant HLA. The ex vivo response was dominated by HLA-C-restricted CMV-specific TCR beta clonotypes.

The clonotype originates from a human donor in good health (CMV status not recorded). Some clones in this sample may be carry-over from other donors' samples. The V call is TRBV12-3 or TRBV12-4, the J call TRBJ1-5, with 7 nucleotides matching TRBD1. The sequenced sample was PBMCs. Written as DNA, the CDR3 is TGTGCCAGCAGTCCCACAGGGGTGGATCAGCCCCAGCATTTT. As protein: CASSPTGVDQPQHF.